One and the same sample provided the 8 T cell receptor beta chains below, sequenced in a study of blood T cells in healthy people across ages. A second PCR, run for 7 to 11 cycles, used a sample-barcoded 5' primer plus a J-beta primer mix. MiXCR, run by TCRdb on the 5' RACE reads, gives a single entry per CDR3 protein. The repertoire includes 600,000 to 1,000,000 distinct CDR3 sequences, 25% of them detected once, and roughly 3.8% sits in the top ten. The data also belong to a second study, concerning T cells of mothers and their children.

Input material: blood. These receptors originate from a boy under 18 in good health.

This clonotype was detected a few times. The rearrangement uses TRBV29-1 and TRBJ1-2; 9 bases are a match to TRBD1. From germline, CDR1 is SQVTM and CDR2 ANQGSEA. V was pared by 1 base and J by 4 bases, with 13 bases of the junction left unmatched. The CDR3 runs 17 residues. Here the CDR3 DNA reads TGCAGCGTTGAAGGGGGATCAGGGACAGGGAGGAGCTATGGCTACACCTTC. Residues: CSVEGGSGTGRSYGYTF.

This clonotype was found a few times. The chain links TRBV24-1 to TRBJ2-3; D call uncertain. The germline V and J ends were trimmed by 1 base and 9 bases, with 7 bases remaining between them. CDR1 KGHDR and CDR2 SFDVKD come from the germline V gene. The CDR3 length is 12 residues. Written as DNA, the CDR3 is TGTGCCACCAGTGATTTTGGGGTCACGCAGTATTTT. Protein product: CATSDFGVTQYF.

The rearrangement joins TRBV5-1 to TRBJ2-4; D is unclear. Trimming shortened V by 4 bases and J by 0 bases, and 11 bases separated the two germline ends. The CDR3 totals 15 residues. Germline V gives CDR1 SGHRS, CDR2 YFSETQ. As DNA, the CDR3 is TGCGCCAGCAGCCCCTCAGGTAGAGCCAAAAACATTCAGTACTTC. Protein sequence: CASSPSGRAKNIQYF. The variable domain in full, with the rest retrieved from reference TRBV5-1 and TRBJ2-4, is KAGVTQTPRYLIKTRGQQVTLSCSPISGHRSVSWYQQTPGQGLQFLFEYFSETQRNKGNFPGRFSGRQFSNSRSEMNVSTLELGDSALYLCASSPSGRAKNIQYFGAGTRLSVL.

The gene calls are TRBV6-5 and TRBJ2-3; D possibly matches TRBD1 or TRBD2 (6 bases each). The CDR3 extends over 13 amino acids. The V end lost 10 bases, the J end lost 4 bases, and 15 bases lay between the germline ends. CDR1 MNHEY and CDR2 SVGAGI come from the germline V gene. CDR3 sequence (DNA): TGTGCCACCCGAAGGGGGGCCGCAGATACGCAGTATTTT. This codes for CATRRGAADTQYF.

The chain carries TRBV20-1 and TRBJ2-5, with 9 bases that match TRBD1. The DNA matches TRBJ2-1 better at its end, which makes the J call doubtful. CDR1 DFQATT and CDR2 SNEGSKA come from the germline V gene (reference sequence). CDR3 size: 15 residues. The CDR3 region is CSATSGTGIPDEQFF. The CDR3 DNA sequence: TGCAGTGCTACGTCCGGGACAGGGATTCCCGATGAGCAGTTCTTC.

V gene TRBV28 combines with J gene TRBJ2-7, with 7 bases lining up with TRBD1. CDR1 and CDR2 (germline): MDHEN, SYDVKM. The CDR3 is 16 residues long. Trimming removed 4 bases from V and 5 bases from J; junction bases left unmatched: 14. The CDR3 nucleotides are TGTGCCAGCAGTTCCCCCGAGGGCAGGGGGTGGGACGAGCAGTACTTC. It yields the protein CASSSPEGRGWDEQYF.

The V gene is TRBV11-2, the J gene TRBJ2-1; 8 nucleotides line up with TRBD1. Germline lookup yields CDR1 SGHAT and CDR2 FQNNGV. The CDR3 has 18 residues. V shed 1 base and J 6 bases; nucleotides not matched to a gene: 14. The CDR3: CASSLVLGTGVPFNEQFF. CDR3 in DNA: TGTGCCAGCAGCTTAGTTCTGGGGACAGGCGTACCATTCAATGAGCAGTTCTTC.

This clonotype turned up a few times. The chain couples TRBV5-1 to TRBJ2-2; no clear D gene. Looked up from germline, CDR1 is SGHRS and CDR2 is YFSETQ. This CDR3 region has 12 residues. With 6 bases removed from V and 3 bases from J, the gap between germline ends came to 6 bases. Here the CDR3 reads CASTVDTGELFF. In DNA form, the CDR3 reads TGCGCCAGCACCGTGGACACCGGGGAGCTGTTTTTT.